These T cell receptor beta chains were read from a single sample in a study of identical twins. A single record per CDR3 protein comes from TCRdb applying MiXCR to the 5' RACE reads. The table has 400,000 to 600,000 distinct CDR3 sequences, about a fifth seen once. The same specimen was also included in a second study, on yellow fever vaccine responses in identical twins.

The specimen sequenced was CD4+ T cells sorted from blood. The source of these receptors is a woman in her late teens or twenties in good health. CDR3s include the opening cysteine and the closing phenylalanine or tryptophan.

>TRBV29-1|TRBJ2-5
CSVRTETQYF
>TRBV7-2|TRBJ1-2
CASSREGIHGYTF
>TRBV5-1|TRBJ1-1
CASSLRRGSNTEAFF
>TRBV28|TRBJ2-7
CASSLVASGGYEQYF
>TRBV5-1|TRBJ2-7
CARKVGEQYF
>TRBV19|TRBJ2-1
CASRFGYNEQFF
>TRBV6-1|TRBJ2-2
CASRPGGTVSGELFF
>TRBV28|TRBJ2-5
CASSRGLQETQYF
>TRBV7-8|TRBJ2-7
CASSPLAGPYEQYF
>TRBV2|TRBJ2-1
CASSRVSGEQFF
>TRBV20-1|TRBJ1-2
CSARDDNLDGYTF
>TRBV27|TRBJ2-3
CASSLGTGSLSTDTQYF
>TRBV20-1|TRBJ2-1
CSARHQGFYNEQFF
>TRBV5-1|TRBJ2-3
CASTQGSTDTQYF
>TRBV10-2|TRBJ2-1
CAHASGGTYNEQFF
>TRBV4-2|TRBJ2-2
CASSQEVAGAGTGELFF
>TRBV10-3|TRBJ2-5
CAISDSGGQETQYF
>TRBV5-5|TRBJ2-1
CASTPTATYNEQFF
>TRBV9|TRBJ2-3
CASSVLARDTQYF
>TRBV5-7|TRBJ2-1
CASSLAEPPTTNSEQFF
>TRBV12-3/TRBV12-4|TRBJ1-3
CASRLDRGRGNTIYF
>TRBV11-2|TRBJ2-1
CASSLDTGGLAGSNEQFF
>TRBV7-6|TRBJ2-1
CASSGTFFNEQFF
>TRBV12-3/TRBV12-4|TRBJ2-1
CASSLDASAEQFF
>TRBV15|TRBJ2-5
CASAREQGAYQYF
>TRBV12-5|TRBJ2-7
CASGLVRQGGEQYF
>TRBV2|TRBJ2-3
CASTPGPHTDTQYF
>TRBV5-1|TRBJ2-7
CASRTQEGRGFYEQYF
>TRBV20-1|TRBJ1-4
CSAAGGFNEKLFF
>TRBV24-1|TRBJ2-2
CATAGQGNTGELFF
>TRBV24-1|TRBJ2-1
CATSDKKRDEQFF
>TRBV6-5|TRBJ1-2
CASKGNYGYTF
>TRBV27|TRBJ1-1
CASSPDTVTEAFF
>TRBV6-5|TRBJ1-3
CASSYSPPWTSSGNTIYF
>TRBV7-2|TRBJ2-1
CASSLMGQGLNEQFF
>TRBV27|TRBJ2-1
CASSLWASGGAYNEQFF
>TRBV20-1|TRBJ2-2
CRRTRGFTGELFF
>TRBV3-1|TRBJ2-1
CASSSHGQGNYNEQFF
>TRBV10-3|TRBJ2-2
CAISEGLAEFNTGELFF
>TRBV3-1|TRBJ1-1
CASSLVQGYTEAFF
>TRBV28|TRBJ1-5
CASIHGQGGQPQHF
>TRBV6-5|TRBJ1-1
CASSYPGQGAAFF
>TRBV5-1|TRBJ2-1
CASSINPYNEQFF
>TRBV5-1|TRBJ2-1
CASSLGFASGGPKYNEQFF
>TRBV2|TRBJ1-2
CASSVVGNQYGYTF
>TRBV11-2|TRBJ2-3
CASSFFVSGGLSTDTQYF
>TRBV29-1|TRBJ2-7
CSIFRQGGYEQYF
>TRBV5-5|TRBJ1-6
CASSLGGVTLGSPLHF
>TRBV5-5|TRBJ2-7
CASRRPGTGLTYEQYF
>TRBV3-1|TRBJ2-1
CASSQAVANNEQFF
>TRBV15|TRBJ2-2
CATSRGRALGRDLTGELFF
>TRBV18|TRBJ2-3
CASSPLVAVPDTQYF
>TRBV6-1|TRBJ1-3
CASSENPGSGNTIYF